Below are 26 T cell receptor beta chains sequenced from a single sample in a study of T cell responses to AZD1222 COVID-19 vaccine. The protocol was immunoSEQ multiplex PCR, while the TCRdb copy is restricted to in-frame clones and leaves out a portion. The sample includes 210,000 or so clones, about 94% of them seen just once. The source material was peripheral blood, sampled 28 days after the second dose of the MenACWY control vaccine. All receptors come from an adult who received the MenACWY meningococcal vaccine as a control.

This chain joins TRBV2 and TRBJ2-1; D possibly matches TRBD1 or TRBD2 (6 bases each). The V and J ends lost 6 bases and 3 bases respectively, with 12 bases between them. This CDR3 region has 14 residues. Germline CDR1 SNHLY, CDR2 FYNNEI. The CDR3 loop is CASRDGGLYNEQFF. In DNA, the CDR3 is TGTGCCAGCAGGGACGGGGGCCTCTACAATGAGCAGTTCTTC.

The chain couples TRBV18 to TRBJ1-1, with D possibly TRBD1 on 6 matching bases. CDR1 KGHSH and CDR2 LQKENI come from the germline V gene. The CDR3 has 14 amino acids. Trimming left V 4 bases short and J 3 bases short, with 12 bases between. The CDR3 DNA is TGTGCCAGCTCACAGGCAGGGGCAGACACTGAAGCTTTCTTT. Its translation: CASSQAGADTEAFF.

The rearrangement joins TRBV4-2 to TRBJ1-1; possibly TRBD1 for D (6 bases). In germline, CDR1 is LGHNA, CDR2 YNFKEQ. This CDR3 contains 16 residues. Trimming removed 4 bases at V and 6 bases at J, with 21 bases between. DNA for the CDR3: TGTGCCAGCAGCCCTCTTAAGGGGGAGGGGATCTCTGAAGCTTTCTTT. This encodes CASSPLKGEGISEAFF.

The chain carries TRBV19 and TRBJ1-1; D is perhaps TRBD1 (6 bases). The CDR3 runs to 16 residues. Germline-derived CDR1 and CDR2 are LNHDA and SQIVND (reference sequence). V lost 4 bases and J 8 bases, leaving 23 bases between the germline ends. CDR3 bases: TGTGCCAGTAGTACTCAAACAGGGAGGGGTTTCGGAGAAGCTTTCTTT. Translated, it gives CASSTQTGRGFGEAFF.

V gene TRBV27 combines with J gene TRBJ2-7, with 10 bases identical to TRBD1. J lost 3 bases, V lost 3 bases, and 2 bases had no gene match. Germline CDR1 reads MNHEY; CDR2 reads SMNVEV (reference sequence). This CDR3 has 14 residues. The DNA of the CDR3 is TGTGCCAGCAGTTTCGACAGGGGGCACTACGAGCAGTACTTC. This gives the protein CASSFDRGHYEQYF.

The V and J genes are TRBV19 and TRBJ1-2, with D uncertain. In germline, CDR1 is LNHDA, CDR2 SQIVND (reference sequence). V was trimmed by 5 bases and J by 7 bases, leaving 14 bases between them. This CDR3 has 13 amino acids. CDR3 protein: CASSFSGSGGYTF. As DNA, the CDR3 is TGTGCCAGTAGTTTCTCGGGTTCGGGTGGCTACACCTTC. The full variable domain, completed using reference TRBV19 and TRBJ1-2, is DGGITQSPKYLFRKEGQNVTLSCEQNLNHDAMYWYRQDPGQGLRLIYYSQIVNDFQKGDIAEGYSVSREKKESFPLTVTSAQKNPTAFYLCASSFSGSGGYTFGSGTRLTVV.

V gene TRBV6-6 combines with J gene TRBJ2-7, with 10 bases lining up with TRBD2. Germline V gives CDR1 MNHNY, CDR2 SVGAGI (reference sequence). The ends lost 6 bases at V and 2 bases at J; junction bases unmatched: 4. The CDR3 extends over 14 amino acids. The CDR3 nucleotides read TGTGCCAGCAGAAACGGACTAGCGGCCTACGAGCAGTACTTC. This codes for CASRNGLAAYEQYF.

V usage is TRBV2 and J usage is TRBJ2-7, with D possibly TRBD1 on 6 matching bases. Per germline, CDR1 SNHLY and CDR2 FYNNEI. The CDR3 extends over 13 amino acids. The V end lost 3 bases, the J end lost 5 bases, and 11 bases lay between the germline ends. The CDR3: CASSDRGRDEQYF. In DNA, the CDR3 is TGTGCCAGCAGTGACAGGGGACGGGACGAGCAGTACTTC.

The V and J genes are TRBV27 and TRBJ1-1, with D possibly TRBD1 on 6 matching bases. The germline V and J ends were trimmed by 1 base and 5 bases, with 14 bases remaining between them. CDR3 size: 15 residues. Looked up from germline, CDR1 is MNHEY and CDR2 is SMNVEV (reference sequence). The CDR3 here is CASSLWAGAWTEAFF. The CDR3 coding sequence is TGTGCCAGCAGTTTATGGGCAGGGGCCTGGACTGAAGCTTTCTTT.

This clone was recorded a few times. V usage is TRBV27 and J usage is TRBJ1-5; weak D call: TRBD1 (6 bases). Deletions cut 6 bases from V and 4 bases from J, with 10 bases between. The CDR3 loop spans 13 amino acids. Germline CDR1 MNHEY, CDR2 SMNVEV (reference sequence). This CDR3 is CASSRGSNQPQHF. CDR3 DNA sequence: TGTGCCAGCAGCAGGGGTTCGAATCAGCCCCAGCATTTT.

The chain recombines TRBV29-1 with TRBJ2-7, with a possible D match to TRBD1 (6 bases). CDR1 SQVTM and CDR2 ANQGSEA come from the germline V gene. The length of the CDR3 is 15 residues. V was cut by 1 base and J by 0 bases, with 13 bases left in between. The CDR3 protein is CSVEGLAGDSYEQYF. The DNA of the CDR3 is TGCAGCGTTGAAGGATTGGCAGGGGACTCCTACGAGCAGTACTTC.

The J gene is TRBJ2-7, the V gene TRBV6-2 or TRBV6-3, with TRBD1 matching 7 bases. CDR1 and CDR2 (germline): MNHEY, SVGEGT. CDR3 length: 15 residues. J was trimmed by 0 bases and V by 0 bases; bases with no gene match: 2. CDR3 DNA sequence: TGTGCCAGCAGTTACTCGACAGGGCTCTCCTACGAGCAGTACTTC. Translated: CASSYSTGLSYEQYF.

This sequence joins TRBV27 and TRBJ2-6; TRBD2 matches at 11 bases. CDR1 and CDR2 (germline): MNHEY, SMNVEV (reference sequence). This CDR3 is 20 amino acids long. V was clipped by 1 base and J by 3 bases; unmatched bases: 11. The CDR3 coding sequence is TGTGCCAGCAGTTTATTCGCTAGCGGGGGGTCCTGGGGTGGGGCCAACGTCCTGACTTTC. Its translation is CASSLFASGGSWGGANVLTF.

As for this clone: The sample carries other DNA sequences with the same CDR3. CDR3 amino acids: CASSFSVYEQYF. CDR3 bases: TGTGCCAGCAGTTTTTCAGTCTACGAGCAGTACTTC. The chain combines TRBV6-2 or TRBV6-3 with TRBJ2-7; D not certain. The V gene's germline CDR1 is MNHEY and CDR2 SVGEGT. With 4 bases removed from V and 3 bases from J, the gap between germline ends came to 7 bases. The CDR3 is 12 residues long.

The chain recombines TRBV6-2 or TRBV6-3 with TRBJ2-3, with a weak D call TRBD1 (6 bases). Germline V gene lookup returns CDR1 MNHEY and CDR2 SVGEGT. The CDR3 length is 14 residues. Trimming took off 4 bases at V and 2 bases at J, with 10 bases between the two ends. CDR3: CASSWTDLTDTQYF. The CDR3 DNA reads as TGTGCCAGCAGTTGGACAGATCTCACAGATACGCAGTATTTT.

J is TRBJ1-1 and V is TRBV28; D not resolved. The CDR3 has 13 residues. V lost 7 bases, J lost 3 bases, and 12 bases lay in between. CDR1 and CDR2 (germline): MDHEN, SYDVKM. The CDR3 DNA sequence: TGTGCCAGCAACGTGGCTAGGGACACTGAAGCTTTCTTT. It yields the protein CASNVARDTEAFF.

The rearrangement joins TRBV6-6 to TRBJ1-1; 10 bases match TRBD1. The germline CDR1 and CDR2 sequences are MNHNY and SVGAGI (reference sequence). The CDR3 contains 22 residues. Germline trimming cut 5 bases from V and 0 bases from J; bases unmatched to any gene: 24. CDR3 coding DNA: TGTGCCAGCAGTCACCCGAGGGGGACCCCATTGTGGGGACAGGGGATGAACACTGAAGCTTTCTTT. Translation gives CASSHPRGTPLWGQGMNTEAFF.

V gene TRBV7-3 combines with J gene TRBJ2-5; 8 bases are shared with TRBD1. The CDR3 totals 13 residues. The V gene end was trimmed by 4 bases and the J gene end by 5 bases; junction bases not matched to a gene: 3. Germline V gene lookup returns CDR1 SGHTA and CDR2 FQGTGA. This CDR3 reads CASSSGGAETQYF. The CDR3 region has the DNA TGTGCCAGCAGCTCAGGGGGCGCGGAGACCCAGTACTTC.

The rearrangement uses TRBV28 and TRBJ1-4, with TRBD1 identical over 9 bases. The CDR3 is made up of 15 amino acids. With 3 bases clipped from V and 4 bases from J, the junction kept 3 bases outside the gene matches. Germline loops: CDR1 MDHEN, CDR2 SYDVKM. CDR3 nucleotides: TGTGCCAGCAGTTTGGGACAGGGAATTAATGAAAAACTGTTTTTT. It is translated as CASSLGQGINEKLFF.

The V call is TRBV12-5, the J call TRBJ1-1; tentatively, D is TRBD1 (5 bases). The germline V and J ends were trimmed by 0 bases and 3 bases, with 17 bases remaining between them. The CDR3 covers 17 residues. Germline CDR1 is LGHNT and CDR2 is FRNRAP. In nucleotides, the CDR3 is TGTGCTAGTGGTTTGGTACTGGGGGGGACCCAACACACTGAAGCTTTCTTT. Protein product: CASGLVLGGTQHTEAFF.

V gene TRBV11-2 combines with J gene TRBJ1-1; no clear D. V was shortened by 5 bases and J by 0 bases, with 16 bases between the two germline ends. CDR1 and CDR2 (germline): SGHAT, FQNNGV. There are 16 residues in the CDR3. The CDR3 is CASSQTKWTVNTEAFF. In DNA, the CDR3 is TGTGCCAGCAGCCAAACAAAATGGACGGTGAACACTGAAGCTTTCTTT.

The rearrangement joins TRBV19 to TRBJ1-2, with D unclear. This CDR3 region has 15 residues. Trimming removed 5 bases at V and 8 bases at J, with 21 bases between. Per the germline V gene, CDR1 is LNHDA and CDR2 is SQIVND (reference sequence). CDR3 in DNA: TGTGCCAGTAGTCGGGAAACCGCGAGTTTCTACGGCTACACCTTC. Translating gives CASSRETASFYGYTF.

This chain links TRBV2 with TRBJ1-4; D gene unclear. V lost 3 bases and J 8 bases, leaving 13 bases between the germline ends. Germline loops: CDR1 SNHLY, CDR2 FYNNEI. This CDR3 has 14 amino acids. CDR3: CASSDLGPREKLFF. The CDR3 region has the DNA TGTGCCAGCAGTGATCTAGGCCCACGGGAAAAACTGTTTTTT.

The gene calls are TRBV5-5 and TRBJ1-1; D gene ambiguous. Trimming pared 0 bases from V and 5 bases from J, leaving 17 bases between. This CDR3 spans 16 amino acids. Germline lookup yields CDR1 SGHKS and CDR2 YYEKEE (reference sequence). The chain's CDR3 is CASSLAGGSGDTEAFF. The CDR3 DNA sequence: TGTGCCAGCAGCTTGGCTGGAGGGTCGGGCGATACTGAAGCTTTCTTT.

The J gene is TRBJ2-1, the V gene TRBV3-1 (or the pseudogene TRBV3-2); no definite D call. V gave up 1 base and J gave up 2 bases, with 12 bases separating them. Germline loops: CDR1 LGHDT, CDR2 YNNKEL (reference sequence). The CDR3 is 16 residues long. The DNA of the CDR3 is TGTGCCAGCAGCCAAGGCCCGGTGATACCCTACAATGAGCAGTTCTTC. Translation: CASSQGPVIPYNEQFF.

This chain joins TRBV10-3 and TRBJ1-1, with 7 bases matching TRBD1. Per germline, CDR1 ENHRY and CDR2 SYGVKD. The ends lost 6 bases at V and 1 base at J; junction bases unmatched: 8. This CDR3 is 15 amino acids long. Here the CDR3 reads CAIRPTGDGNTEAFF. The CDR3 bases are TGTGCCATCAGACCAACAGGGGATGGGAACACTGAAGCTTTCTTT.